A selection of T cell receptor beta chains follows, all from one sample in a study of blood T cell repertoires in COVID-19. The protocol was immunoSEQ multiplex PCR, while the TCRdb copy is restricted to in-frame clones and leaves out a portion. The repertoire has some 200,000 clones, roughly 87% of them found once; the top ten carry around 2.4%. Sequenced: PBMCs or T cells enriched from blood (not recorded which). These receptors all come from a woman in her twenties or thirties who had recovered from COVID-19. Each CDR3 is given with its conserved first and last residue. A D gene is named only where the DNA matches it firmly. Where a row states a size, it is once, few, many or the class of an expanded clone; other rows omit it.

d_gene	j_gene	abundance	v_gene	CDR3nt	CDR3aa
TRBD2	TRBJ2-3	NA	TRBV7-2	TGTGCCAGCAGCTGGAGCGGGGGGGCCGCAGATACGCAGTATTTT	CASSWSGGAADTQYF
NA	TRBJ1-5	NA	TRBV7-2	TGTGCCAGCAGCTTAGTCAGGGTTAGCAATCAGCCCCAGCATTTT	CASSLVRVSNQPQHF
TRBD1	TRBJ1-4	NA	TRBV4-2	TGTGCCAGCAGCCAAGTATCTCAGGGGGCCGACGAAAAACTGTTTTTT	CASSQVSQGADEKLFF
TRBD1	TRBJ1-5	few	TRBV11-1	TGTGCCAGCAGCCCTGAACCGGGACAGGATCAGCCCCAGCATTTT	CASSPEPGQDQPQHF
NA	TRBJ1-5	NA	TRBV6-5	TGTGCCAGCAGGAGCAGGGAAGGTGATCAGCCCCAGCATTTT	CASRSREGDQPQHF
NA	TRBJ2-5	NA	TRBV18	TGTGCCAGCTCACCACCGGCAGAGACCCAGTACTTC	CASSPPAETQYF
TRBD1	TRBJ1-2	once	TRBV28	TGTGCCAGCAGTTCCGTCACCCTTCTCGGGACAGGGGCGTTGCGGGGCTACACCTTC	CASSSVTLLGTGALRGYTF
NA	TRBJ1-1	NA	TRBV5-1	TGCGCCAGCAGCCCCCGACTCTTAGGGAACACTGAAGCTTTCTTT	CASSPRLLGNTEAFF
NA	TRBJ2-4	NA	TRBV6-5	TGTGCCAGCATTGCGGGCAAAAACATTCAGTACTTC	CASIAGKNIQYF
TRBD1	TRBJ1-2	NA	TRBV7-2	TGTGCCAGCAGCTTCGGGGGGACAGGGATTGGCTACACCTTC	CASSFGGTGIGYTF
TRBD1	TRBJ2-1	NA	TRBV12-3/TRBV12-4	TGTGCCAGCAGTTTACGACAGGGGGATGAGCAGTTCTTC	CASSLRQGDEQFF
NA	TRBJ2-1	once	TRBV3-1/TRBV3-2	TGTGCCAGCAGCCAAGAGACTCCTGAGCAGTTCTTC	CASSQETPEQFF
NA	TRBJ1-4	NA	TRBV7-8	TGTGCCAGCAGCTGGCGGGACGAGAGGGGTGAAAAACTGTTTTTT	CASSWRDERGEKLFF
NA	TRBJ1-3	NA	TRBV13	TGTGCCAGCAGCGCCCAGGGAATAACTGGAAACACCATATATTTT	CASSAQGITGNTIYF
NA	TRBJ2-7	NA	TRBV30	TGTGCCTGGGGGGGGGCAGGGGCCTACGAGCAGTACTTC	CAWGGAGAYEQYF
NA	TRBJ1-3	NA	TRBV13	TGTGCCAGCAGCGTAGGGGGAGGGTCTGGAAACACCATATATTTT	CASSVGGGSGNTIYF
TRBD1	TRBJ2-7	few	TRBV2	TGTGCCAGCACGGGGGTGGACAGGGGTTTAGTCGCGCAGTACTTC	CASTGVDRGLVAQYF
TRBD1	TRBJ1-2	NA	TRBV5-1	TGCGCCAGCGGGACAGGGGTTTATGGCTACACCTTC	CASGTGVYGYTF
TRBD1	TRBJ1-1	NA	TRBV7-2	TGTGCCAGCAGCTCGGGGACAGGGGCGTTTAGGTACACTGAAGCTTTCTTT	CASSSGTGAFRYTEAFF
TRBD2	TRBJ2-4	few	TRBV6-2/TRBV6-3	TGTGCCAGCAGTTCCAGCGGGAGGGCCCTAGACATTCAGTACTTC	CASSSSGRALDIQYF
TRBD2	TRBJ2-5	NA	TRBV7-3	TGTGCCAGCAGCTTACGACTAGCGGGGGTAGAGACCCAGTACTTC	CASSLRLAGVETQYF
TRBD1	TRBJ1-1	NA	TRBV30	TGTGCCAAATCCGGACAGGGAAGGACTGAAGCTTTCTTT	CAKSGQGRTEAFF
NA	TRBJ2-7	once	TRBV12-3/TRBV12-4	TGTGCCAGCAGTATTAGCGGTACCTACGAGCAGTACTTC	CASSISGTYEQYF
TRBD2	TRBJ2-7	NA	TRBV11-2	TGTGCCAGCAGCTGGACTAGCGGGAGCTCCTACGAGCAGTACTTC	CASSWTSGSSYEQYF
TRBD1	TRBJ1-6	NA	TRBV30	TGTGCCTGGAGCGGAGGGACAGGGGCTTCACCCCTCCACTTT	CAWSGGTGASPLHF
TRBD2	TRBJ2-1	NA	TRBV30	TGTGCCTGGAGTGTAGGCCTAGCGGGAGGGAATGAGCAGTTCTTC	CAWSVGLAGGNEQFF
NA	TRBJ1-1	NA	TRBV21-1	TGTGCCAGCCAGGACAGGGTCACCATGAACACTGAAGCTTTCTTT	CASQDRVTMNTEAFF
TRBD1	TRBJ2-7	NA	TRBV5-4	TGTGCCAGCAGCCTTGGCGGACAGGAGTACGAGCAGTACTTC	CASSLGGQEYEQYF
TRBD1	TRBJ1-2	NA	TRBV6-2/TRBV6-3	TGTGCCAGCAGCCGACAGGGGACTGGCTACACCTTC	CASSRQGTGYTF
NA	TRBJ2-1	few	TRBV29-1	TGCAGCGCGGTGGGCAGCTCCTACAATGAGCAGTTCTTC	CSAVGSSYNEQFF
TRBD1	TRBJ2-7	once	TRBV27	TGTGCCAGCCGATCTCGGGACAGGGTCTACGAGCAGTACTTC	CASRSRDRVYEQYF
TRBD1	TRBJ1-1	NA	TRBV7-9	TGTGCCAGCAGCTTGAGGGGGCGCGACACTGAAGCTTTCTTT	CASSLRGRDTEAFF
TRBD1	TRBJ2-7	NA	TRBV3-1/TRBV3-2	TGTGCCAGCAGCCAGTCAGAACGGACAGGGGTTGGCGAGCAGTACTTC	CASSQSERTGVGEQYF
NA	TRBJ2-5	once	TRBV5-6	TGTGCCAGCAGCTTGTCCGGACAGATACAAGAGACCCAGTACTTC	CASSLSGQIQETQYF
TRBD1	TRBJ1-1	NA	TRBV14	TGTGCCAGCAGCCACGTACAGGGGTTCACTGAAGCTTTCTTT	CASSHVQGFTEAFF
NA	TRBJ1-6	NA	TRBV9	TGTGCCAGCAGCGTATCAGGGACTGATTCACCCCTCCACTTT	CASSVSGTDSPLHF
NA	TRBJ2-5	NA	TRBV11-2	TGTGCCAGCAGCTTCTTTTTAGGCGGGCAAGAGACCCAGTACTTC	CASSFFLGGQETQYF
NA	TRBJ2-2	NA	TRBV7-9	TGTGCCAGCAGCCCCACTGGAGGGGACCTTAGTCTCACCGGGAAGCTGTTTTTT	CASSPTGGDLSLTGKLFF
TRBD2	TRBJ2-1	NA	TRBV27	TGTGCCAGCAGTTTTGGCGGGAGGGTAAATGAGCAGTTCTTC	CASSFGGRVNEQFF
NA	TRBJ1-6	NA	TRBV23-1	TGCGCCAGCCGAGGGGGGGTCGGCTCACCCCTCCACTTT	CASRGGVGSPLHF
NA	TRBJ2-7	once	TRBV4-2	TGTGCCAGCAGCCAAGAGAGTGAGGTCGGATCCTCCTCCTACGAGCAGTACTTC	CASSQESEVGSSSYEQYF
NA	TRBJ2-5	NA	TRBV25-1	TGTGCCAGCAGTCAGGCAGGGCGGGAGACCCAGTACTTC	CASSQAGRETQYF
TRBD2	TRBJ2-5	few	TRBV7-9	TGTGCCAGCAGCGCGGGACTAGCAGAAGAGACCCAGTACTTC	CASSAGLAEETQYF
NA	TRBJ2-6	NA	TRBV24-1	TGTGCCACCAGTGATTCAGGGAAATCCAACGTCCTGACTTTC	CATSDSGKSNVLTF
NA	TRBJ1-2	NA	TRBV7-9	TGTGCCAGCAGCTTAGTTTCAGGGGATGGCTACACCTTC	CASSLVSGDGYTF
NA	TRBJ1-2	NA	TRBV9	TGTGCCAGCAGCGTGTTGGGGAGTTATTCTGGCTACACCTTC	CASSVLGSYSGYTF
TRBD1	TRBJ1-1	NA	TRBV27	TGTGCCAGCAGTACCCTGACAGGGGAAGCTTTCTTT	CASSTLTGEAFF